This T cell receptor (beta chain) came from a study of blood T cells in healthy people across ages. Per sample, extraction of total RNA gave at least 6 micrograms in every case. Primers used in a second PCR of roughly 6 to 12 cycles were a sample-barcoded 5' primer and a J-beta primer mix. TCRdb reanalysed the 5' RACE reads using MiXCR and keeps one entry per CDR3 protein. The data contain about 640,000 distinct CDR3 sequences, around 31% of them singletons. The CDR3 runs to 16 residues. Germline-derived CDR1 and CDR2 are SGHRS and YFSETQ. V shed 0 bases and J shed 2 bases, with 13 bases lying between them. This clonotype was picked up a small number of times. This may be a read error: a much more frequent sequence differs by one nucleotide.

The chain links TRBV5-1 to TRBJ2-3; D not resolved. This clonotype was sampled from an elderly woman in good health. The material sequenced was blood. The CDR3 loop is CASSLGGQHYTDTQYF. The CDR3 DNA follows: TGCGCCAGCAGCTTGGGTGGGCAACATTACACAGATACGCAGTATTTT.